The 28 T cell receptor beta chains below all came from one sample that was sequenced in a study of shared T cell receptors in the human thymus. This table comes from immunoSEQ multiplex PCR, and its TCRdb copy is limited to in-frame clones, with some not included. The table lists hundreds of thousands of clones, more than 85% of them singletons. Material for sequencing was thymocytes. The receptor set was obtained from a human donor.

The rearrangement uses TRBV28 and TRBJ1-5; 7 bases match TRBD1. There are 12 residues in the CDR3. Germline lookup yields CDR1 MDHEN and CDR2 SYDVKM. Trimming removed 6 bases from V and 7 bases from J; junction bases left unmatched: 3. DNA for the CDR3: TGTGCCAGCAGAGGGGACAGCCAGCCCCAGCATTTT. Translation: CASRGDSQPQHF.

The genes are TRBV30 and TRBJ2-2; 10 nucleotides match TRBD2. The CDR3 consists of 17 residues. V was clipped by 2 bases and J by 5 bases; unmatched bases: 11. Germline V CDR1 and CDR2: GTSNPN, SVGIG (reference sequence). The CDR3: CAWSLTQSGRGTGELFF. The CDR3 DNA sequence: TGTGCCTGGAGTCTCACCCAGAGCGGGAGGGGGACCGGGGAGCTGTTTTTT.

This clone was observed once. The rearrangement joins TRBV5-1 to TRBJ2-1; 8 bases align to TRBD2. The CDR3 covers 17 residues. Trimming cost V 0 bases and J 4 bases; bases outside gene matches: 9. Germline V CDR1 and CDR2: SGHRS, YFSETQ. The CDR3 nucleotides read TGCGCCAGCAGCTTGGCTGCGCGGGAGGAGCTTTACAATGAGCAGTTCTTC. Amino acid sequence: CASSLAAREELYNEQFF.

This chain joins TRBV5-8 and TRBJ1-5; 7 bases align to TRBD1. Germline lookup yields CDR1 SGHTS and CDR2 YDEGEE. V lost 3 bases and J lost 1; bases outside the gene matches: 7. The CDR3 loop spans 16 amino acids. CDR3 amino acids: CASSSSPGQSNQPQHF. CDR3 DNA: TGTGCCAGCAGCTCGTCCCCGGGACAGAGCAATCAGCCCCAGCATTTT.

The chain employs TRBV5-1 and TRBJ2-1; no definite D call. The V end was cut by 0 bases, the J end by 8 bases, with 3 bases between. The CDR3 consists of 11 residues. Germline assignment: CDR1 SGHRS and CDR2 YFSETQ. CDR3: CASSLADEQFF. CDR3 DNA: TGCGCCAGCAGCTTGGCGGATGAGCAGTTCTTC.

The chain employs TRBV10-2 and TRBJ2-3; D not certain. This CDR3 region has 15 residues. Germline V gene lookup returns CDR1 WSHSY and CDR2 SAAADI. The V end was cut by 6 bases, the J end by 4 bases, with 17 bases between. The CDR3 region is CASRRPTNPPDTQYF. The CDR3 bases are TGCGCCAGCAGACGGCCGACCAACCCCCCAGATACGCAGTATTTT.

The rearrangement uses TRBV4-1 and TRBJ2-3, with 10 bases fitting TRBD2. V shed 0 bases, J shed 0 bases, and the junction held 12 bases outside the gene matches. CDR3 length: 20 residues. Germline CDR1 MGHRA, CDR2 YSYEKL. CDR3 residues: CASSQDCTSGTLNSTDTQYF. The CDR3 nucleotides are TGCGCCAGCAGCCAAGATTGTACTAGCGGGACTCTGAACAGCACAGATACGCAGTATTTT.

CDR3 residues: CASSVRGWSNQPQHF. DNA of the CDR3: TGTGCCAGCAGCGTACGGGGGTGGAGCAATCAGCCCCAGCATTTT. J is TRBJ1-5 and V is TRBV9, with a possible D match to TRBD1 (5 bases). Germline assignment: CDR1 SGDLS and CDR2 YYNGEE. Trimming removed 1 base from V and 1 base from J, with 9 bases in between. CDR3 size: 15 residues.

This sequence joins TRBV7-6 and TRBJ1-4; D is unclear. Germline CDR1 and CDR2: SGHVS and FNYEAQ. The germline V and J ends were trimmed by 3 bases and 8 bases, with 16 bases remaining between them. The CDR3 runs 15 residues. CDR3 sequence reads: CASSLDTEGTEKLFF. The CDR3 nucleotides read TGTGCCAGCAGCTTGGATACAGAGGGAACCGAAAAACTGTTTTTT.

V is TRBV18 and J is TRBJ1-4; D is undetermined. This CDR3 is built from 13 residues. CDR1 KGHSH and CDR2 LQKENI come from the germline V gene. Trimming cost V 3 bases and J 14 bases, with 16 bases left between them. CDR3 bases: TGTGCCAGCTCACCCCCCACCCGGAGTCAGCTGTTTTTT. Translated: CASSPPTRSQLFF.

The V gene is TRBV7-9, the J gene TRBJ2-7; 14 nucleotides align to TRBD2. The CDR3 is made up of 18 amino acids. Germline trimming cut 5 bases from V and 0 bases from J; bases unmatched to any gene: 9. The germline V gene has CDR1 SEHNR and CDR2 FQNEAQ (reference sequence). CDR3 sequence reads: CASSPGTSGGLSSYEQYF. In DNA form, the CDR3 reads TGTGCCAGCAGCCCCGGGACTAGCGGGGGTCTAAGCTCCTACGAGCAGTACTTC.

This sequence joins TRBV11-2 and TRBJ2-5; 8 nucleotides align to TRBD2. CDR3 length: 14 residues. CDR1 and CDR2 (germline): SGHAT, FQNNGV. Trimming removed 2 bases from V and 5 bases from J; junction bases left unmatched: 4. CDR3 DNA sequence: TGTGCCAGCAGCTTACGGGAGGGGGGTGAGACCCAGTACTTC. This gives the protein CASSLREGGETQYF.

The chain uses TRBV15 and TRBJ2-2, with D possibly matching TRBD2 (5 bases). V dropped 0 bases and J dropped 5 bases, with 7 bases sitting between them. Germline V gives CDR1 LNHNV, CDR2 YYDKDF (reference sequence). This CDR3 is built from 14 residues. CDR3 DNA sequence: TGTGCCACCAGCAGAGATCGGGGTACCGGGGAGCTGTTTTTT. Its translation is CATSRDRGTGELFF.

The chain couples TRBV6-1 to TRBJ2-7; D not resolved. The V end lost 3 bases, the J end lost 3 bases, and 12 bases lay between the germline ends. The length of the CDR3 is 14 residues. CDR1 is MNHNS, CDR2 SASEGT, per germline. For the CDR3, the DNA is TGTGCCAGCAGTGAGGCAGGCTACCTCTACGAGCAGTACTTC. This codes for CASSEAGYLYEQYF.

This sequence joins TRBV7-8 and TRBJ1-5; a possible D gene is TRBD1 (6 bases). Per the germline V gene, CDR1 is SGHVS and CDR2 is FQNEAQ. This CDR3 is 20 amino acids long. V shed 2 bases and J shed 0 bases, with 23 bases lying between them. CDR3 DNA sequence: TGTGCCAGCAGCTTAAGTGATCGCGGGGGGCCGGGCCTTAGCAATCAGCCCCAGCATTTT. Amino acids: CASSLSDRGGPGLSNQPQHF.

The V and J genes are TRBV6-4 and TRBJ2-3, with 8 positions matching TRBD2. Germline CDR1 reads MRHNA; CDR2 reads SNTAGT. The CDR3 is 14 residues long. V dropped 8 bases and J dropped 7; count of bases not matched to a gene: 11. The CDR3, as DNA: TGTGCCAGCTATTGGGACAAGCGGGAGAATACGCAGTATTTT. Translated: CASYWDKRENTQYF.

The rearrangement joins TRBV27 to TRBJ1-1; D uncertain. The germline V gene has CDR1 MNHEY and CDR2 SMNVEV (reference sequence). The CDR3 totals 13 residues. V was clipped by 5 bases and J by 4 bases, with 11 bases between them. The CDR3 reads CASSRLLATEAFF. The CDR3 DNA sequence: TGTGCCAGCAGTCGCCTTCTGGCCACTGAAGCTTTCTTT.

This CDR3 is CASSLSNPGQENYGYTF. The DNA of the CDR3 is TGTGCCAGCAGCTTGAGCAATCCGGGACAGGAAAACTATGGCTACACCTTC. The chain carries TRBV5-4 and TRBJ1-2; 8 positions match TRBD1. The V and J ends lost 1 base and 2 bases, in that order; junction bases with no gene match: 10. The CDR3 spans 17 residues. Germline V gene data show CDR1 as SGHNT and CDR2 as YYREEE (reference sequence).

The gene calls are TRBV2 and TRBJ2-5; D not certain. The CDR3 has 18 residues. Germline V lookup: CDR1 SNHLY, CDR2 FYNNEI. The V and J ends lost 7 bases and 0 bases respectively, with 24 bases between them. This CDR3 reads CASNYPSGPEENQETQYF. In DNA form, the CDR3 reads TGTGCCAGCAATTACCCCTCCGGGCCCGAGGAAAACCAAGAGACCCAGTACTTC.

This chain joins TRBV14 and TRBJ2-1; 12 bases line up with TRBD2. Germline V lookup: CDR1 SGHDN, CDR2 FVKESK. V lost 1 base, J lost 1 base, and 11 bases stayed unmatched. The CDR3 runs 20 residues. CDR3 sequence reads: CASSQARTSGKTLSYNEQFF. CDR3 nucleotide sequence: TGTGCCAGCAGCCAAGCCCGGACTAGCGGGAAGACCCTTTCCTACAATGAGCAGTTCTTC. Filled out from reference TRBV14 and TRBJ2-1, the complete variable domain reads EAGVTQFPSHSVIEKGQTVTLRCDPISGHDNLYWYRRVMGKEIKFLLHFVKESKQDESGMPNNRFLAERTGGTYSTLKVQPAELEDSGVYFCASSQARTSGKTLSYNEQFFGPGTRLTVL.

The chain employs TRBV5-1 and TRBJ1-5; D gene unclear. The CDR3 has 12 residues. Deletions cut 3 bases from V and 15 bases from J, with 16 bases between. CDR1 SGHRS and CDR2 YFSETQ come from the germline V gene. The chain's CDR3 is CASSSDGSRWHF. The CDR3 DNA reads TGCGCCAGCAGCTCGGACGGGTCCCGTTGGCATTTT.

The V gene is TRBV6-1, the J gene TRBJ1-4; D might be TRBD1 (5 bases). V was cut by 3 bases and J by 3 bases, with 20 bases left in between. This CDR3 comprises 18 residues. From germline, CDR1 is MNHNS and CDR2 SASEGT. CDR3 nucleotides: TGTGCCAGCAGTGACCCACCCACCCGGGACGCCCCTAATGAAAAACTGTTTTTT. Protein sequence: CASSDPPTRDAPNEKLFF.

The chain has TRBV9 and TRBJ2-3; the D gene is possibly TRBD2 (6 bases). The V gene's germline CDR1 is SGDLS and CDR2 YYNGEE. Trimming removed 3 bases at V and 1 base at J, with 15 bases between. The CDR3 covers 16 residues. DNA for the CDR3: TGTGCCAGCAGCGGATCCAGCGGGTGGGGCACAGATACGCAGTATTTT. Its translation is CASSGSSGWGTDTQYF.

This chain joins TRBV4-1 and TRBJ2-7; D not certain. The CDR3 extends over 14 amino acids. Trimming cost V 0 bases and J 0 bases, with 6 bases left between them. In germline, CDR1 is MGHRA, CDR2 YSYEKL. CDR3 nucleotide sequence: TGCGCCAGCAGCCAAGATCGGCCCTCCTACGAGCAGTACTTC. Encoded protein: CASSQDRPSYEQYF.

This rearrangement joins TRBV28 to TRBJ1-5, with TRBD1 matching 8 bases. With 2 bases clipped from V and 0 bases from J, the junction kept 3 bases outside the gene matches. CDR1 is MDHEN and CDR2 is SYDVKM in the germline V gene. The CDR3 sequence is 16 residues long. CDR3 sequence (DNA): TGTGCCAGCAGTTTAGTCAGGGGGCTTAGCAATCAGCCCCAGCATTTT. Encoded protein: CASSLVRGLSNQPQHF.

The chain recombines TRBV6-4 with TRBJ1-1; 10 nucleotides agree with TRBD1. Per germline, CDR1 MRHNA and CDR2 SNTAGT. The CDR3 is made up of 13 amino acids. Trimming removed 6 bases from V and 4 bases from J; junction bases left unmatched: 2. DNA for the CDR3: TGTGCCAGCAGCCGGGACAGGGGCACTGAAGCTTTCTTT. Residues: CASSRDRGTEAFF.

The chain is built from TRBV4-2 and TRBJ2-3; 16 nucleotides agree with TRBD2. Germline V gene lookup returns CDR1 LGHNA and CDR2 YNFKEQ. This CDR3 contains 22 residues. V lost 2 bases, J lost 4 bases, and 18 bases stayed unmatched. CDR3 nucleotides: TGTGCCAGCAGCCAACCTACAAACGGGACTAGCGGGAGGGCTAGTATCGCAGATACGCAGTATTTT. Amino acid sequence: CASSQPTNGTSGRASIADTQYF.

The chain links TRBV20-1 to TRBJ2-3; D is ambiguous. Deletions cut 1 base from V and 7 bases from J, with 6 bases between. The CDR3 consists of 11 residues. Germline loops: CDR1 DFQATT, CDR2 SNEGSKA (reference sequence). The CDR3 nucleotides are TGCAGTGCTAGAGGTCTATATACGCAGTATTTT. Translated, it gives CSARGLYTQYF.